A single sample gave rise to the 7 T cell receptor beta chains below, sequenced in a study of Ad26.COV2.S vaccination and SARS-CoV-2 variants. Treatment: 15 to 20 received Ad26.COV2.S at low or high dose, single or two shots; about 5 received placebo; per-sample allocation not given. The investigators took samples on day 63 after the first vaccine or placebo injection. Measured with immunoSEQ multiplex PCR; TCRdb has only the in-frame clones, and not every one. The sample has over 450,000 clones; about 88% are singletons. Sequences were derived from peripheral blood, sampled in a trial of Ad26.COV2.S vaccine versus placebo. The receptors derive from a person aged 18-65 years who received the Ad26.COV2.S COVID-19 vaccine or a placebo.

This chain connects TRBV7-9 to TRBJ2-2; possibly TRBD2 for D (5 bases). Germline CDR1 is SEHNR and CDR2 is FQNEAQ (reference sequence). The CDR3 has 12 residues. The ends were cut back, 3 bases at V and 8 bases at J, with 7 bases in the middle. The CDR3 bases are TGTGCCAGCAGCTTTGAGGGTGGGGAGCTGTTTTTT. Encoded protein: CASSFEGGELFF. Looking up the rest from reference TRBV7-9 and TRBJ2-2 gives the full variable domain: DTGVSQNPRHKITKRGQNVTFRCDPISEHNRLYWYRQTLGQGPEFLTYFQNEAQLEKSRLLSDRFSAERPKGSFSTLEIQRTEQGDSAMYLCASSFEGGELFFGEGSRLTVL.

The table lists this clone with a few counts. The chain couples TRBV25-1 to TRBJ1-6; no firm D call. Germline loops: CDR1 MGHDK, CDR2 SYGVNS. This CDR3 has 14 amino acids. The V and J ends lost 1 base and 8 bases respectively, with 9 bases between them. The CDR3 sequence: CASSEFSDHSPLHF. The CDR3 bases are TGTGCCAGCAGTGAATTTTCGGACCATTCACCCCTCCACTTT.

V is TRBV28 and J is TRBJ2-7; perhaps TRBD1 as D (5 bases). V lost 3 bases, J lost 2 bases, and 11 bases lay in between. Germline V gene lookup returns CDR1 MDHEN and CDR2 SYDVKM. The CDR3 loop spans 14 amino acids. CDR3 region: CASSFKGLAYEQYF. CDR3 sequence (DNA): TGTGCCAGCAGTTTTAAGGGGCTTGCCTACGAGCAGTACTTC. The whole variable domain, remainder taken from reference TRBV28 and TRBJ2-7, is DVKVTQSSRYLVKRTGEKVFLECVQDMDHENMFWYRQDPGLGLRLIYFSYDVKMKEKGDIPEGYSVSREKKERFSLILESASTNQTSMYLCASSFKGLAYEQYFGPGTRLTVT.

The gene calls are TRBV9 and TRBJ2-2; D not resolved. V lost 7 bases and J lost 2, with 6 bases in between. CDR1 and CDR2 from the germline V gene are SGDLS and YYNGEE. CDR3 length equals 12 residues. The CDR3 sequence: CASALNTGELFF. DNA of the CDR3: TGTGCCAGCGCCCTCAACACCGGGGAGCTGTTTTTT. The whole variable domain, remainder taken from reference TRBV9 and TRBJ2-2, is DSGVTQTPKHLITATGQRVTLRCSPRSGDLSVYWYQQSLDQGLQFLIQYYNGEERAKGNILERFSAQQFPDLHSELNLSSLELGDSALYFCASALNTGELFFGEGSRLTVL.

The CDR3 sequence: CASSQDSGLSGNTIYF. The CDR3 DNA sequence: TGCGCCAGCAGCCAAGATAGCGGTTTATCTGGAAACACCATATATTTT. The J gene is TRBJ1-3, the V gene TRBV4-1; D not resolved. Germline lookup yields CDR1 MGHRA and CDR2 YSYEKL. The CDR3 length is 16 residues. Trimming pared 0 bases from V and 1 base from J, leaving 10 bases between.

The CDR3 DNA sequence: TGCAGCGTTGACCCTTCACGGGGGCGGATGAAGAACACTGAAGCTTTCTTT. It encodes CSVDPSRGRMKNTEAFF. V usage is TRBV29-1 and J usage is TRBJ1-1; possibly TRBD1 for D (6 bases). V was pared by 3 bases and J by 1 base, with 21 bases between. The germline V gene encodes CDR1 SQVTM and CDR2 ANQGSEA. The CDR3 sequence is 17 residues long.

The V call is TRBV6-5, the J call TRBJ2-1, with D unclear. Germline V gene lookup returns CDR1 MNHEY and CDR2 SVGAGI. The CDR3 has 13 residues. Trimming took off 2 bases at V and 5 bases at J, with 7 bases between the two ends. In DNA form, the CDR3 reads TGTGCCAGCAGTTACACCCGCAACAATGAGCAGTTCTTC. This translates into CASSYTRNNEQFF.